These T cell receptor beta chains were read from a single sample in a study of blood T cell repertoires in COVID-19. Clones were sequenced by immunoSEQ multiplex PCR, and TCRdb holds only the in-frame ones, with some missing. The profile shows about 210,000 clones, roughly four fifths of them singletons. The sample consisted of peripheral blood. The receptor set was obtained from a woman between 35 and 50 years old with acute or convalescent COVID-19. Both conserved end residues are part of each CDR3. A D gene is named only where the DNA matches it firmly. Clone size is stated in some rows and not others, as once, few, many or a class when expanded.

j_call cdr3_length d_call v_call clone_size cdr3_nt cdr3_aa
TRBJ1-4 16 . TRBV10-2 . TGCGCCAGCAGTGAGCCTTCAGACATGTTAAACGAAAAACTGTTTTTT CASSEPSDMLNEKLFF
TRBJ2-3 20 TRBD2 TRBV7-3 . TGTGCCAGCAGCCCAAAGCGGGCTAGCGGGGGCCTAGTGACGGTGGATACGCAGTATTTT CASSPKRASGGLVTVDTQYF
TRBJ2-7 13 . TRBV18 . TGTGCCAGCTCATGGACAGTAGCCGGGGAGCAGTACTTC CASSWTVAGEQYF
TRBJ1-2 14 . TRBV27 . TGTGCCAGCAGTTTAACGGGACTGAACTATGGCTACACCTTC CASSLTGLNYGYTF
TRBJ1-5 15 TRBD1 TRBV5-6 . TGTGCCAGCAGCCGGACAGGGAATAGCAATCAGCCCCAGCATTTT CASSRTGNSNQPQHF
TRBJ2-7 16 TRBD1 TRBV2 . TGTGCCAGCGGATCTCAGACAGGGCCCACCCCCTACGAGCAGTACTTC CASGSQTGPTPYEQYF
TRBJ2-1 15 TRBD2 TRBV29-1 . TGCAGCGCGGTGCGGGGCGGGGGGGCCAGGTATGAGCAGTTCTTC CSAVRGGGARYEQFF
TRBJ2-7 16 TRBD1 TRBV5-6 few TGTGCCAGCAGCACACCTCGTAGGACAGGCTTCTACGAGCAGTACTTC CASSTPRRTGFYEQYF
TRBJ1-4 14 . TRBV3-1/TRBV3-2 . TGTGCCAGCAGCCCAGCCAGGCAGAATGAAAAACTGTTTTTT CASSPARQNEKLFF
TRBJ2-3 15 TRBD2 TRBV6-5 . TGTGCCAGCTGTATAGCGGGAGATCCCACAGATACGCAGTATTTT CASCIAGDPTDTQYF
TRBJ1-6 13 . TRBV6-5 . TGTGCCAGCAGTTGGGGGGTAGGGTCACCCCTCCACTTT CASSWGVGSPLHF
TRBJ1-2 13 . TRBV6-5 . TGTGCCAGCAGCCCCAGTCAGGGAGGTGGCTACACCTTC CASSPSQGGGYTF
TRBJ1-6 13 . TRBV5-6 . TGTGCCAGCCAAGGCCAGGATAATTCACCCCTCCACTTT CASQGQDNSPLHF
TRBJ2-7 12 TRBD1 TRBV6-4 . TGTGCCAGCAACCGGGACAGAGACGAGCAGTACTTC CASNRDRDEQYF
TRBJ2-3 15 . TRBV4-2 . TGTGCCAGCAGCCAAGCGGGGGGCGCCCCAGATACGCAGTATTTT CASSQAGGAPDTQYF
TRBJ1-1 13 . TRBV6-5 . TGTGCCAGCAGCCGAGATGAGAACACTGAAGCTTTCTTT CASSRDENTEAFF
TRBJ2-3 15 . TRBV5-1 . TGCGCCAGCAGCGCCGCCACAGGGGGGGCAGATACGCAGTATTTT CASSAATGGADTQYF
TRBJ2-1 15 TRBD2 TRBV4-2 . TGTGCCAGCAGCCAAGAGGGGCGGGAGTTTGGTGAGCAGTTCTTC CASSQEGREFGEQFF
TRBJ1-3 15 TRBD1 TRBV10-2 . TGCGCCAGCGGTCAGACAGGGCTCTCTGGAAACACCATATATTTT CASGQTGLSGNTIYF
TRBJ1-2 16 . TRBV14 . TGTGCCAGCAGCCAAACGATGGGGGCTGGGGGCTATGGCTACACCTTC CASSQTMGAGGYGYTF
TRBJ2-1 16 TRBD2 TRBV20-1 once TGCAGTGCTAGTTACGGACTAGCGGGATCCTACAATGAGCAGTTCTTC CSASYGLAGSYNEQFF
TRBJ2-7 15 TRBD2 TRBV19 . TGTGCCAGTAGTATAGAGGGAGGGAGCTCCTACGAGCAGTACTTC CASSIEGGSSYEQYF
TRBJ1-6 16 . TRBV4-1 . TGCGCCAGCAGCCAAGTCGTTGGGGGCCGAAATTCACCCCTCCACTTT CASSQVVGGRNSPLHF
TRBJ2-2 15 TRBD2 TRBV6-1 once TGTGCCAGCAGTGAGACTAGCGGGGGGACCGGGGAGCTGTTTTTT CASSETSGGTGELFF
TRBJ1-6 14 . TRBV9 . TGTGCCAGCAGCGTAGTACAAAATAATTCACCCCTCCACTTT CASSVVQNNSPLHF
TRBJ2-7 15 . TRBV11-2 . TGTGCCAGCAGCACGTTTCCAGGGGCCGCCTACGAGCAGTACTTC CASSTFPGAAYEQYF
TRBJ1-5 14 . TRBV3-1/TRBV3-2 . TGTGCCAGCAGCCGGGGGGTCCGGGATCAGCCCCAGCATTTT CASSRGVRDQPQHF
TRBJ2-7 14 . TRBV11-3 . TGTGCCAGCAGCTCCTTCTCGGACAGCTACGAGCAGTACTTC CASSSFSDSYEQYF